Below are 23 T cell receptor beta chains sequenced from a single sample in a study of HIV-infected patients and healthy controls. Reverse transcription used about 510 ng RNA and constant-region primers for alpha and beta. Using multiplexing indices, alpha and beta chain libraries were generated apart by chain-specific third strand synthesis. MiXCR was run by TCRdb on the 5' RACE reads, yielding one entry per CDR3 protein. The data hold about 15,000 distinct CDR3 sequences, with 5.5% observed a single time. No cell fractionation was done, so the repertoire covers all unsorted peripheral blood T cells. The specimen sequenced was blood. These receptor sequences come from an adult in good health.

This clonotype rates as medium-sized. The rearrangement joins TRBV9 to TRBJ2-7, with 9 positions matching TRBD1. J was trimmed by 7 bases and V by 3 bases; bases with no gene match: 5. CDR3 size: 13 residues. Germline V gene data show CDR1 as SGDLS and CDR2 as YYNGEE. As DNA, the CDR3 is TGTGCCAGCAGCGGGACAGGGGCCTTGGAGCAGTACTTC. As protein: CASSGTGALEQYF.

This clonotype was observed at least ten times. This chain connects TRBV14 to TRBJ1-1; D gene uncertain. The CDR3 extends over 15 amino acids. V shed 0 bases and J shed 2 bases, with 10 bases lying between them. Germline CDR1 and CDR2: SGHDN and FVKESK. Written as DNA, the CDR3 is TGTGCCAGCAGCCAAGATCCTCCCAGCAACACTGAAGCTTTCTTT. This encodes CASSQDPPSNTEAFF.

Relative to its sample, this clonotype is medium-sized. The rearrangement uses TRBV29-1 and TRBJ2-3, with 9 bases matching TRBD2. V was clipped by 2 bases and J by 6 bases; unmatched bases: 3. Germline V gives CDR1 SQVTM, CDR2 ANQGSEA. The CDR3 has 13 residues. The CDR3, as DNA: TGCAGCGTTGAACTAGCGGGGTTGGATACGCAGTATTTT. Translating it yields CSVELAGLDTQYF.

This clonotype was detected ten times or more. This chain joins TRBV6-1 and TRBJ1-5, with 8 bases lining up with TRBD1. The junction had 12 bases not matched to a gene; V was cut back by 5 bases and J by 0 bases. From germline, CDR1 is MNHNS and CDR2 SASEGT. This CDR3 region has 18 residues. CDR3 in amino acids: CASSTSDRDIISNQPQHF. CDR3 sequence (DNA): TGTGCCAGCAGTACCTCGGACAGGGATATAATTAGCAATCAGCCCCAGCATTTT.

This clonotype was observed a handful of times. The CDR3 sequence is CASSSGGSDYGYTF. The CDR3 DNA sequence: TGCGCCAGCAGCTCAGGGGGCTCGGACTATGGCTACACCTTC. The V and J genes are TRBV5-1 and TRBJ1-2; TRBD1 aligns across 8 bases. CDR1 is SGHRS and CDR2 is YFSETQ in the germline V gene. The CDR3 length is 14 residues. Trimming cost V 3 bases and J 3 bases; bases outside gene matches: 4. Full variable domain (rest looked up from reference TRBV5-1 and TRBJ1-2): KAGVTQTPRYLIKTRGQQVTLSCSPISGHRSVSWYQQTPGQGLQFLFEYFSETQRNKGNFPGRFSGRQFSNSRSEMNVSTLELGDSALYLCASSSGGSDYGYTFGSGTRLTVV.

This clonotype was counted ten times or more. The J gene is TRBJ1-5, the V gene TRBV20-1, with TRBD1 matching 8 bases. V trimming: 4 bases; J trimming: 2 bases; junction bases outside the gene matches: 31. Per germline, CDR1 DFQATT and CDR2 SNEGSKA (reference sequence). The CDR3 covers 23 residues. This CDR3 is CSAKIPGQAGLEMSGRGNQPQHF. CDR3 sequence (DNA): TGCAGTGCTAAGATACCGGGACAGGCGGGCTTGGAAATGTCTGGTAGGGGCAATCAGCCCCAGCATTTT.

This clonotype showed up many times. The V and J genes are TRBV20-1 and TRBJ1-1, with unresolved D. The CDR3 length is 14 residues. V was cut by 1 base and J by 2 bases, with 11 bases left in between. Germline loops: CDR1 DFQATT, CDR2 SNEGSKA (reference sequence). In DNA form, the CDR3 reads TGCAGTGCTAGAGTCGCGGGCCCAAACACTGAAGCTTTCTTT. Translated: CSARVAGPNTEAFF.

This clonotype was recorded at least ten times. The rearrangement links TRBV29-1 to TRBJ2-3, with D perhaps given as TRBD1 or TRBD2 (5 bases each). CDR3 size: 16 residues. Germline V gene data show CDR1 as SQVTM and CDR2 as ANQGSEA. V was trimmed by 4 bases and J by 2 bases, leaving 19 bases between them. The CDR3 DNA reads TGCAGCGTTGTGGGGCGACTATTCATTTCCACAGATACGCAGTATTTT. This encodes CSVVGRLFISTDTQYF.

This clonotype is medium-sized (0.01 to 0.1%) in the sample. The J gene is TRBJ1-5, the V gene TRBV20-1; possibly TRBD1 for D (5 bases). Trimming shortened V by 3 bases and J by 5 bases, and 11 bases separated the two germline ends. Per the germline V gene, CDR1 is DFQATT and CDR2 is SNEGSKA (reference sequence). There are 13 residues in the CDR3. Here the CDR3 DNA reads TGCAGTGCTAGGTGGGGCGCCCATCAGCCCCAGCATTTT. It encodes CSARWGAHQPQHF.

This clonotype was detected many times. The CDR3 region is CSVEDPGGPSVETQYF. CDR3 DNA: TGCAGCGTTGAAGATCCGGGGGGCCCATCAGTGGAGACCCAGTACTTC. The rearrangement joins TRBV29-1 to TRBJ2-5; TRBD2 is a possible D gene (7 bases). V lost 0 bases and J 5 bases, leaving 19 bases between the germline ends. The CDR3 is made up of 16 amino acids. Germline V CDR1 and CDR2: SQVTM, ANQGSEA.

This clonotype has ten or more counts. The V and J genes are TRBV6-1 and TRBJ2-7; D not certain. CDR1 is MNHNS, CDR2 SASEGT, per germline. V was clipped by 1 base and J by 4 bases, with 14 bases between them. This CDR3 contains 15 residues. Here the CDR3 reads CASSEGTATIYEQYF. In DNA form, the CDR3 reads TGTGCCAGCAGTGAAGGTACAGCCACCATTTACGAGCAGTACTTC.

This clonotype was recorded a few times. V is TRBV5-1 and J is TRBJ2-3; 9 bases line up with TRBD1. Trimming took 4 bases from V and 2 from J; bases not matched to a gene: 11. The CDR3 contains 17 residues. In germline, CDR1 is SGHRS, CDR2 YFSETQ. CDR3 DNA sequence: TGCGCCAGCAGCGCAGACAGGGGGTCCATCCCCACAGATACGCAGTATTTT. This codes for CASSADRGSIPTDTQYF.

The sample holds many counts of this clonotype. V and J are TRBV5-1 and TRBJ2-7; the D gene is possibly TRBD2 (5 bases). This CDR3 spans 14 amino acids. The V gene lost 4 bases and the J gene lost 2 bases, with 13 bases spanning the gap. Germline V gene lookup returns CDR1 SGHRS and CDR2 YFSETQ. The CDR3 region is CASSPTRATYEQYF. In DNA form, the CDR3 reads TGCGCCAGCAGCCCAACTAGAGCCACCTACGAGCAGTACTTC.

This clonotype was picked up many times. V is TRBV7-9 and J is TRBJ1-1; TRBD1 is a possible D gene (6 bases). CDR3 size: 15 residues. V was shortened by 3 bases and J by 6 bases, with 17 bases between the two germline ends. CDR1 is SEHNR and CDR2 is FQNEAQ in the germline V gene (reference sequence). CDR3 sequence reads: CASSLTRQGWAEAFF. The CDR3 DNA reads TGTGCCAGCAGCTTGACACGGCAGGGGTGGGCTGAAGCTTTCTTT.

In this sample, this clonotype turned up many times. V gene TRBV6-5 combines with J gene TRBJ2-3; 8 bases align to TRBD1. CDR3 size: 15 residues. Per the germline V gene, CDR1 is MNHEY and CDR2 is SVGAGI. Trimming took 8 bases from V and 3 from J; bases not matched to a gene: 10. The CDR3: CASGLGGQGTDTQYF. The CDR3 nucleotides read TGTGCCAGCGGACTGGGCGGACAGGGAACAGATACGCAGTATTTT.

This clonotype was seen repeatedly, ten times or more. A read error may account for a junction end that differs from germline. CDR3: CSVEDTGGVSNEQYF. For the CDR3, the DNA is TGCAGCGTTGAAGATACCGGGGGGGTCTCCAACGAGCAGTACTTC. The rearrangement uses TRBV29-1 and TRBJ2-7, with 8 bases aligning to TRBD2. This CDR3 region has 15 residues. The germline V gene has CDR1 SQVTM and CDR2 ANQGSEA.

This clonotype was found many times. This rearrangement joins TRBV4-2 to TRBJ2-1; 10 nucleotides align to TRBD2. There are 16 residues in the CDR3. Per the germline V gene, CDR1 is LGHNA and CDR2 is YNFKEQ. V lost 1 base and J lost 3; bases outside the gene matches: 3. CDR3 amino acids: CASSQVSSGGYNEQFF. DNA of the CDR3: TGTGCCAGCAGCCAAGTGTCTAGCGGGGGCTACAATGAGCAGTTCTTC.

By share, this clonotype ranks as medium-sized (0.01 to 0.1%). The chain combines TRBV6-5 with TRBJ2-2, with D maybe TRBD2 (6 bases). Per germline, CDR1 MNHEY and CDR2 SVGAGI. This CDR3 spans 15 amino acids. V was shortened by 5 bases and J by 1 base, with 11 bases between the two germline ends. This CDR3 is CASSTGTLNTGELFF. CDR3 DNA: TGTGCCAGCAGTACCGGGACTTTGAACACCGGGGAGCTGTTTTTT.

CDR3 sequence: CASRDSGVTKNIQYF. In nucleotides, the CDR3 is TGTGCCAGCAGAGACTCTGGGGTAACCAAAAACATTCAGTACTTC. This chain uses TRBV6-1 with TRBJ2-4, with unresolved D. Between the trimmed V and J ends, which lost 6 bases and 2 bases, there was a span of 14 bases. Per the germline V gene, CDR1 is MNHNS and CDR2 is SASEGT. The CDR3 is 15 residues long.

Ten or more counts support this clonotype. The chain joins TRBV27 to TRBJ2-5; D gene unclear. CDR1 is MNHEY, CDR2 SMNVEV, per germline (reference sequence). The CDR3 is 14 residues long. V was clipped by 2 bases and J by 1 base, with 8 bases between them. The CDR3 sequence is CASSLLPPQETQYF. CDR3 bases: TGTGCCAGCAGTTTACTCCCCCCCCAAGAGACCCAGTACTTC.

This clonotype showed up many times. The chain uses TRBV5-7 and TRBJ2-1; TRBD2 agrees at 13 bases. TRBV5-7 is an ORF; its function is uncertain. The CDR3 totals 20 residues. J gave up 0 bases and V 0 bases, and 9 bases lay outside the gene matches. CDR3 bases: TGTGCCAGCAGCTTGGGACTAGCGGGGGGCGCACCGAGCTCCTACAATGAGCAGTTCTTC. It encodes CASSLGLAGGAPSSYNEQFF.

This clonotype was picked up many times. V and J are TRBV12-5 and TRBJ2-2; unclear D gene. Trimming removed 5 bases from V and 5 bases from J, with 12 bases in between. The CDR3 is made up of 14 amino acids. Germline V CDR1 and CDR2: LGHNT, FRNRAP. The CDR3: CASGPKSSTGELFF. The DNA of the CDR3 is TGTGCTAGTGGTCCAAAAAGTTCTACCGGGGAGCTGTTTTTT.

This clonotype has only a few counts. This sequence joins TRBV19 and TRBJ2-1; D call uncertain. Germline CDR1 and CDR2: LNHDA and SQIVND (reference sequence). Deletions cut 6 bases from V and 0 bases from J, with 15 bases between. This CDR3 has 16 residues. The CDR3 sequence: CASSTLGSSSYNEQFF. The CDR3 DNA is TGTGCCAGTAGCACCTTGGGGTCGAGCTCCTACAATGAGCAGTTCTTC.